This T cell receptor (beta chain) appears in the sequencing data of a study of OX40 agonist ivuxolimab in advanced cancers. The CDR3 covers 12 residues. The germline V gene encodes CDR1 ENHRY and CDR2 SYGVKD. The germline V and J ends were trimmed by 0 bases and 7 bases, with 3 bases remaining between them. Generated by immunoSEQ multiplex PCR, the TCRdb table keeps only in-frame clones and is missing some. The sample lists over 45,000 clones; about 85% were seen once. This TCR came from an adult with an advanced solid tumor such as melanoma, head and neck, liver or kidney cancer. The chain uses TRBV10-3 and TRBJ2-2; D unclear. The source material was CD4+ or CD8+ T cells sorted from blood, sampled in a trial of the OX40 agonist ivuxolimab. CDR3 protein: CAISESNGELFF. For the CDR3, the DNA is TGTGCCATCAGTGAGTCTAACGGGGAGCTGTTTTTT.